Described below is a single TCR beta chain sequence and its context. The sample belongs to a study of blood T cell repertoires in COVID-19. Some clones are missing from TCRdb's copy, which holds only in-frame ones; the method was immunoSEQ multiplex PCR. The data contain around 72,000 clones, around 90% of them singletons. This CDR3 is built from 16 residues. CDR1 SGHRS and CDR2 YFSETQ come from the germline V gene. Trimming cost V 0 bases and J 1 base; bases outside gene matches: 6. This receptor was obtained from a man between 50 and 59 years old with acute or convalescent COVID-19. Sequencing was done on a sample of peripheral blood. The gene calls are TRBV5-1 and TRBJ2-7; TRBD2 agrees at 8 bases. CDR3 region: CASSLAGGGTSYEQYF. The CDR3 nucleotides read TGCGCCAGCAGCTTGGCCGGCGGGGGGACGTCCTACGAGCAGTACTTC.